This T cell receptor beta chain was captured by sequencing in a study of T-cell memory formation after mild COVID-19 (TCRdb year 2021). The study in broad terms: TCR sequence clusters from the two donors were largely donor specific. The cohort was made up of two young adult volunteers, one female and one male, who were previously healthy. Longitudinal TCRalpha and TCRbeta repertoire sequencing tracked T-cell clones expanding and contracting after mild COVID-19 in a couple of donors.

Sequencing was carried out with an Illumina NovaSeq 6000. TCRalpha and TCRbeta cDNA libraries were built by 5'RACE with constant-segment primers, adding sample barcodes and unique molecular identifiers. Trizol reagent was used to extract RNA from every sample. The libraries were amplified in two PCR steps, and the second step added a second sample barcode and Illumina TruSeq adapters. Sequencing of libraries was performed on an Illumina NovaSeq with 2 x 150 bp paired-end reads. The authors' analysis ran thus. Reads were demultiplexed and collapsed into UMI-guided consensus sequences with migec v1.2.7. Using mixcr v2.1.11, UMI consensuses were aligned to TRA and TRB V and J templates and then assembled into clonotypes. A clonotype was counted as expanded or contracted only when both edgeR and NoisET called the clonotype significant, with the noise models trained on biological replicates. For edgeR calls, the thresholds were a false discovery rate-adjusted p below 0.01 and a log2 fold-change of 1. As an exploratory analysis of dynamics, max-normalized trajectories of the 1000 most abundant clonotypes were examined by PCA with hierarchical clustering. Separately sequenced CD4+ and CD8+ repertoires were used to assign a CD4 or CD8 phenotype to each responding clone. TCRdb reran the public reads through fastp at Q25 and MiXCR, keeping productive beta chains. One record per CDR3 amino acid sequence lists the most common genes and DNA. TCRdb's processing, not the authors', yielded these V and J calls. This sample has about 390,000 distinct CDR3 sequences in its table, and around a sixth of those were observed once. The ten top clones hold 20% to 25% of the sample.

There are a few counts of this clonotype. Its antigen is still unknown. The record has no base qualities; no much larger clone is one base away. Ficoll-Paque density gradient centrifugation was used to isolate PBMCs. Overall results and qualifications from the work: Only two mild cases were covered in the study, and larger cohorts including severe cases with pre-infection samples were considered necessary. Whether the second-wave clones peaking on day 37 were SARS-CoV-2 specific was not confirmed. Contracting CD4+ clones turned up mainly in the CM and EM memory subsets, whereas EMRA was where CD8+ clones were enriched. Clones contracting from day 15 to 85 had balanced CD4/CD8 phenotypes, while a second wave expanding from day 15 to 37 was biased towards CD4+. Some responding clones were detected in pre-infection memory, which suggested that pre-existing cross-reactive memory T cells had joined the SARS-CoV-2 response.

The TCR was taken from a man aged 18 to 30 who had mild COVID-19 (a few samples of this study predate the infection). The sample titles of this study are shuffled in the database, so cell type and time point are left out; the donor was told from shared clones. The sequenced sample was PBMCs or a T cell subset sorted from them (not recorded which).

The CDR3 protein sequence reads: CASSLDAGSRTGELFF. In nucleotides, the sequence is TGTGCCAGCAGCTTGGACGCGGGCTCTAGGACCGGGGAGCTGTTTTTT. This chain is built from TRBV5-6 and TRBJ2-2; TRBD2 could be the D gene, as 5 bases match. CDR1 and CDR2 (SGHDT, YYEEEE) derive from the germline V gene. Taken from cysteine to phenylalanine, the CDR3 has 16 residues. Here the CDR3 DNA is all that survives: 48 bases in frame from base 1. V sheds 0 bases and J sheds 5 bases, leaving 14 bases between their ends.